A single T cell receptor (beta chain) is shown here with its context. Its target antigen remains unknown. Base qualities are missing; no much larger clone stands one base away. Genomic DNA was extracted using an AllPrep DNA/RNA Kit, and TCRbeta CDR3 regions were amplified using the immunoSEQ hsTCRb Kit. Per the authors' processing: Productive rearrangements were in-frame CDR3 nucleotide sequences without stop codons, analyzed in immunoSEQ Analyzer 3.0. Sample overlap was measured using the Morisita index, while clonality was calculated from productive entropy normalized to the number of productive rearrangements. TCRdb re-hosts the immuneACCESS table, in-frame sequences only. Its copies lack some clones; in the studies checked, an unresolved V gene accounts for under half of them, and the cause for the rest is not known. V, J and clone size reflect that table, while D and trimming were determined from the DNA. Here the sample has 820 or so clones; 40% to 45% occur a single time. The ten largest clones represent over 20% of the sample.

The CDR3 measures 14 amino acids from cysteine to phenylalanine. Left in the record is the CDR3 DNA by itself, 42 bases read in frame from the first base. CDR1 SGHTA and CDR2 FQGNSA are derived from the germline V gene. V was cut back by 5 bases and J by 0 bases, leaving a gap of 10 bases between them. This sample's tag denotes: CMVpp65/IE-1-reactive T cells enriched by IFNgamma capture and expanded in vitro. PBMCs were stimulated for five to seven hours with overlapping CMV pp65 and IE-1 peptide pools, with each pool at 0.5 ug/ml. IFNgamma-producing CMV-stimulated cells were positively selected with the IFNgamma Secretion Assay-Cell Enrichment and Detection Kit (Miltenyi Biotec). For around 20 days, enriched IFNgamma+ cells were cultured with irradiated autologous feeders along with either IL-7/IL-15 or IL-2. To provide enough cells for different cell sorting steps, buffy coats were used from about a sixth of the 19 healthy donors. Peripheral blood mononuclear cells were isolated by Biocoll density gradient centrifugation. DRK supplied the buffy coats from healthy donors.

These data originate in a study of T cell therapy product for transplant patients (dated by TCRdb to between 2018 and 2020). For context, the study as a whole: The wider healthy donor group was composed of around 19 individuals (approximately 10 male and 9 female) aged about 25 to 90 years in Berlin, Germany. To assess clonal composition, the TCRbeta repertoires of CMV-specific T-cell products grown with and without rapamycin from the same donors were compared. The expansion media were supplemented with either IL-7 and IL-15 at approximately 10 ng/ml or IL-2 at approximately 48 U/ml. TCRbeta repertoire analysis of rapamycin-treated and untreated products involved n = 3 healthy donors. Using CMV as the model virus, the study developed a next-generation autologous adoptive antiviral T-cell product intended for immunosuppressed solid organ transplant patients. Study-level results and caveats: According to the authors' suggestion, the increased clonal diversity in Rapa-TCPs may reflect the survival of low-frequency clones and the preferential expansion of central memory T cells. The top 10 clones made up about 63% of the repertoire in rapamycin-treated products compared with about 90% in untreated products. A more diverse, less clonal TCRbeta repertoire and a greater number of distinct clones were observed in rapamycin-treated products than in untreated products. Paired products from the same donor shared many clones, whereas repertoires from different donors showed no overlap.

The receptor chain draws on TRBV7-2 and TRBJ1-1; the D region possibly corresponds to TRBD1 (5 bases align). The source material was a sorted cell population cultured from PBMCs. This clonotype originated in an adult in good health. The CDR3 in this case is CASSRGFMNTEAFF. In nucleotide form, the sequence is TGTGCCAGCAGCCGGGGGTTCATGAACACTGAAGCTTTCTTT.